The next 14 T cell receptor beta chains were all read from a single sample in a study of blood T cell repertoires in COVID-19. The protocol was immunoSEQ multiplex PCR, while the TCRdb copy is restricted to in-frame clones and leaves out a portion. The table lists under 110,000 clones, about three quarters of them singletons, with around 6.2% in the top ten. Sequenced: peripheral blood. Receptors originate from a man aged 80 or over with COVID-19, enrolled during active disease.

This clone was seen only once. The chain is built from TRBV2 and TRBJ2-1; 13 bases align to TRBD2. Trimming cost V 6 bases and J 9 bases; bases outside gene matches: 8. The CDR3 runs to 15 residues. Germline V gene lookup returns CDR1 SNHLY and CDR2 FYNNEI. CDR3 in amino acids: CASSYTSGREGEQFF. For the CDR3, the DNA is TGTGCCAGCAGCTATACTAGCGGGAGGGAGGGTGAGCAGTTCTTC.

This clone was counted only a few times. The chain combines TRBV7-9 with TRBJ2-3; D possibly corresponds to TRBD2 (5 bases). The CDR3 spans 12 residues. V was trimmed by 3 bases and J by 6 bases, leaving 7 bases between them. Germline-derived CDR1 and CDR2 are SEHNR and FQNEAQ (reference sequence). The CDR3 spells CASSFGEDTQYF. For the CDR3, the DNA is TGTGCCAGCAGCTTTGGGGAGGATACGCAGTATTTT.

The chain's CDR3 is CASSGGGVTDTQYF. In DNA form, the CDR3 reads TGTGCCAGCAGTGGCGGCGGGGTCACAGATACGCAGTATTTT. V and J are TRBV6-4 and TRBJ2-3; a possible D gene is TRBD2 (6 bases). Per germline, CDR1 MRHNA and CDR2 SNTAGT. Trimming removed 4 bases at V and 2 bases at J, with 10 bases between. This CDR3 comprises 14 residues.

The rearrangement uses TRBV7-9 and TRBJ2-7; the D is unclear. CDR3 length: 13 amino acids. V was clipped by 4 bases and J by 2 bases, with 9 bases between them. CDR1 and CDR2 (germline): SEHNR, FQNEAQ (reference sequence). The CDR3 DNA follows: TGTGCCAGCAGCTCAGGTTTACCCTACGAGCAGTACTTC. It translates to CASSSGLPYEQYF.

This clone was recorded at least ten times. The chain carries TRBV15 and TRBJ2-1; 8 bases are shared with TRBD2. CDR3 length equals 15 residues. Germline trimming cut 6 bases from V and 7 bases from J; bases unmatched to any gene: 11. Germline V CDR1 and CDR2: LNHNV, YYDKDF (reference sequence). The CDR3 reads CATRRTSGEANEQFF. The DNA for the CDR3 is TGTGCCACCAGGAGAACTAGCGGAGAGGCGAATGAGCAGTTCTTC.

V usage is TRBV5-8 and J usage is TRBJ2-7, with D perhaps matching TRBD1 (5 bases). The germline V gene has CDR1 SGHTS and CDR2 YDEGEE. CDR3 size: 13 residues. Trimming removed 3 bases at V and 2 bases at J, with 9 bases between. CDR3 nucleotide sequence: TGTGCCAGCAGCTCATGGGGCACCTACGAGCAGTACTTC. Its translation: CASSSWGTYEQYF.

The rearrangement uses TRBV28 and TRBJ2-7; 9 bases fit TRBD1. Germline lookup yields CDR1 MDHEN and CDR2 SYDVKM. Trimming removed 6 bases from V and 0 bases from J; junction bases left unmatched: 9. The CDR3 has 16 amino acids. CDR3 sequence (DNA): TGTGCCAGCAGGGGGACAGGGTCCGCCATCTCCTACGAGCAGTACTTC. Translating gives CASRGTGSAISYEQYF. The full variable domain, its missing parts supplied by reference TRBV28 and TRBJ2-7, is DVKVTQSSRYLVKRTGEKVFLECVQDMDHENMFWYRQDPGLGLRLIYFSYDVKMKEKGDIPEGYSVSREKKERFSLILESASTNQTSMYLCASRGTGSAISYEQYFGPGTRLTVT.

In this sample, this clone turned up once. The J gene is TRBJ2-3, the V gene TRBV7-9; 15 bases match TRBD2. The V segment lost 5 bases and the J segment 5 bases; nucleotides outside the gene matches: 8. CDR3 length equals 17 residues. Per germline, CDR1 SEHNR and CDR2 FQNEAQ (reference sequence). The CDR3 loop reads CASSPRGLAGGRDTQYF. The CDR3 DNA reads as TGTGCCAGCAGCCCTAGGGGACTAGCGGGAGGCCGAGATACGCAGTATTTT.

The rearrangement joins TRBV12-3 or TRBV12-4 to TRBJ1-2, with D maybe TRBD1 (5 bases). V shed 5 bases and J shed 6 bases, with 13 bases lying between them. This CDR3 has 13 amino acids. CDR3 DNA: TGTGCCAGCAGTGGGGCGGGGGAGCATGGCTACACCTTC. Its translation: CASSGAGEHGYTF.

This chain links TRBV15 with TRBJ1-2, with D perhaps TRBD1 (6 bases). Germline V gene data show CDR1 as LNHNV and CDR2 as YYDKDF (reference sequence). CDR3 length equals 16 residues. Trimming shortened V by 5 bases and J by 4 bases, and 20 bases separated the two germline ends. CDR3 in amino acids: CATSSRVGGRSYGYTF. The CDR3 DNA follows: TGTGCCACCAGCTCCCGAGTAGGGGGTCGCAGCTATGGCTACACCTTC.

The chain employs TRBV2 and TRBJ2-3; D unclear. The CDR3 runs to 16 residues. The V gene's germline CDR1 is SNHLY and CDR2 FYNNEI. V lost 3 bases and J 2 bases, leaving 15 bases between the germline ends. CDR3 sequence reads: CASSDGVATYTDTQYF. The CDR3 DNA sequence: TGTGCCAGCAGTGATGGAGTAGCAACCTACACAGATACGCAGTATTTT.

This clone was seen ten or more times. The chain couples TRBV5-6 to TRBJ2-7; TRBD2 aligns across 12 bases. Germline loops: CDR1 SGHDT, CDR2 YYEEEE. CDR3 length: 17 residues. The V and J ends lost 0 bases and 2 bases, in that order; junction bases with no gene match: 6. The CDR3 nucleotides read TGTGCCAGCAGCTTGGGTGTAACTAGCGGGAGGACCTACGAGCAGTACTTC. It codes for CASSLGVTSGRTYEQYF.

The chain carries TRBV5-1 and TRBJ2-3; 9 bases align to TRBD1. CDR3 length equals 15 residues. CDR1 SGHRS and CDR2 YFSETQ come from the germline V gene. Unmatched junction bases numbered 4, after V lost 0 bases and J lost 5 bases. The DNA for the CDR3 is TGCGCCAGCAGCTTGGGGACAGGGGCGGGAGATACGCAGTATTTT. Its translation: CASSLGTGAGDTQYF.

The genes are TRBV6-5 and TRBJ2-1, with TRBD2 as a possible D gene (6 bases). V gave up 6 bases and J gave up 7 bases, with 10 bases separating them. The CDR3 runs to 12 residues. From germline, CDR1 is MNHEY and CDR2 SVGAGI. The CDR3 DNA sequence: TGTGCCAGCAGGACGCGGGATAATGAGCAGTTCTTC. Protein: CASRTRDNEQFF.